Listed below are T cell receptor beta chains from one sample, sequenced in a study of chemoradiotherapy in HPV16-positive cancers. Using immunoSEQ multiplex PCR, the repertoire was profiled, and TCRdb retains in-frame clones only, with some absent. Seen here are 5,000 to 7,000 clones, about 69% observed once, and the top ten hold approximately 30%. Sequences were derived from tumor tissue, sampled from a patient who underwent chemoradiotherapy. These receptors originate from a human donor with HPV-associated anogenital cancer. Both conserved end residues are part of each CDR3. Fields, in order: clone size, D gene, V gene, J gene, CDR3 DNA, CDR3 protein. D genes are given only for firm matches. Size values are once, few and many counts, or a class for expanded clones, and some rows have none.

clone size: -
D gene: -
V gene: TRBV4-1
J gene: TRBJ2-6
CDR3 DNA: TGCGCCAGCAGCCACGGGACGGAGGTTTTTTCTGGGGCCAACGTCCTGACTTTC
CDR3 protein: CASSHGTEVFSGANVLTF

clone size: -
D gene: -
V gene: TRBV7-8
J gene: TRBJ1-5
CDR3 DNA: TGTGCCAGCAGCTTACAACGCGGACCTTTAGGCTTTGGCAATCAGCCCCAGCATTTT
CDR3 protein: CASSLQRGPLGFGNQPQHF

clone size: -
D gene: TRBD2
V gene: TRBV23-1
J gene: TRBJ2-7
CDR3 DNA: TGCGCCAGCAGTCCCCCGCCCCTTAGGGGCGGGGGCTCCTACGAGCAGTACTTC
CDR3 protein: CASSPPPLRGGGSYEQYF

clone size: -
D gene: -
V gene: TRBV2
J gene: TRBJ1-2
CDR3 DNA: TGTGCCAGCAGTGAATATGGCTACACCTTC
CDR3 protein: CASSEYGYTF

clone size: -
D gene: TRBD2
V gene: TRBV5-8
J gene: TRBJ2-3
CDR3 DNA: TGTGCCAGCAGCCTGTGGGTGACTAGCGGCACTGGATCAGATACGCAGTATTTT
CDR3 protein: CASSLWVTSGTGSDTQYF

clone size: -
D gene: TRBD2
V gene: TRBV6-1
J gene: TRBJ2-3
CDR3 DNA: TGTGCCAGCAGACTAGCGGGAGTTGGAGATACGCAGTATTTT
CDR3 protein: CASRLAGVGDTQYF

clone size: -
D gene: TRBD2
V gene: TRBV2
J gene: TRBJ2-1
CDR3 DNA: TGTGCCAGCAGAGTGGGACTAGCGGGGTCCAATGAGCAGTTCTTC
CDR3 protein: CASRVGLAGSNEQFF

clone size: few
D gene: -
V gene: TRBV7-8
J gene: TRBJ1-2
CDR3 DNA: TGTGCCAGCAGCTCCGAATCCAGCAGAAACTATGGCTACACCTTC
CDR3 protein: CASSSESSRNYGYTF

clone size: -
D gene: -
V gene: TRBV10-2
J gene: TRBJ2-1
CDR3 DNA: TGCGCCAGCAGACAAGGACTGGGCAATGAGCAGTTCTTC
CDR3 protein: CASRQGLGNEQFF

clone size: -
D gene: -
V gene: TRBV7-2
J gene: TRBJ2-7
CDR3 DNA: TGTGCCAGCAGCTTACTTCCGAAGTACGAGCAGTACTTC
CDR3 protein: CASSLLPKYEQYF

clone size: -
D gene: -
V gene: TRBV4-2
J gene: TRBJ1-2
CDR3 DNA: TGTGCCAGCAGCCAAGAGAACAGGGTTGTGGGCGGCTACACCTTC
CDR3 protein: CASSQENRVVGGYTF

clone size: -
D gene: -
V gene: TRBV5-1
J gene: TRBJ1-2
CDR3 DNA: TGCGCCAGCAGCTTTGTCTCGACGGATCTTCGCGGCTACACCTTC
CDR3 protein: CASSFVSTDLRGYTF

clone size: -
D gene: -
V gene: TRBV5-4
J gene: TRBJ2-6
CDR3 DNA: TGTGCCAGCAGCTTCGTAGCATCTGGGGCCAACGTCCTGACTTTC
CDR3 protein: CASSFVASGANVLTF

clone size: few
D gene: TRBD2
V gene: TRBV5-1
J gene: TRBJ2-1
CDR3 DNA: TGCGCCAGCAGCCCTGATCGGGGGGCCTACAATGAGCAGTTCTTC
CDR3 protein: CASSPDRGAYNEQFF

clone size: -
D gene: -
V gene: TRBV27
J gene: TRBJ2-1
CDR3 DNA: TGTGCCAGCAGCTTCACTGGGGGTGGCAATGAGCAGTTCTTC
CDR3 protein: CASSFTGGGNEQFF

clone size: few
D gene: TRBD1
V gene: TRBV10-3
J gene: TRBJ2-7
CDR3 DNA: TGTGCCATCAGTGAGTCGATGGGGACAGACGAGCAGTACTTC
CDR3 protein: CAISESMGTDEQYF

clone size: -
D gene: TRBD2
V gene: TRBV18
J gene: TRBJ2-1
CDR3 DNA: TGTGCCAGCTCTTACATAGCGGGAGTGCCCTACAATGAGCAGTTCTTC
CDR3 protein: CASSYIAGVPYNEQFF

clone size: few
D gene: -
V gene: TRBV4-1
J gene: TRBJ2-2
CDR3 DNA: TGCGCCAGCAGCCAAGATCCCGACAGGCAAGGAAGGACCGGGGAGCTGTTTTTT
CDR3 protein: CASSQDPDRQGRTGELFF

clone size: -
D gene: TRBD1
V gene: TRBV28
J gene: TRBJ1-5
CDR3 DNA: TGTGCCAGCAGCTCTGGACAGGCGAGATATCAGCCCCAGCATTTT
CDR3 protein: CASSSGQARYQPQHF

clone size: few
D gene: -
V gene: TRBV11-3
J gene: TRBJ2-2
CDR3 DNA: TGTGCCAGCAGCTTCTGGGACACCGGGGAGCTGTTTTTT
CDR3 protein: CASSFWDTGELFF

clone size: -
D gene: TRBD1
V gene: TRBV2
J gene: TRBJ1-2
CDR3 DNA: TGTGCCAGCACCCGTGGGACAGGGGAAGGCTACACCTTC
CDR3 protein: CASTRGTGEGYTF

clone size: -
D gene: -
V gene: TRBV27
J gene: TRBJ2-2
CDR3 DNA: TGTGCCAGCAGTCTTGGCCAAGCCAACACCGGGGAGCTGTTTTTT
CDR3 protein: CASSLGQANTGELFF

clone size: -
D gene: -
V gene: TRBV5-1
J gene: TRBJ2-3
CDR3 DNA: TGCGCCAGCAGCCTTTACACAGATACGCAGTATTTT
CDR3 protein: CASSLYTDTQYF

clone size: -
D gene: -
V gene: TRBV5-1
J gene: TRBJ2-5
CDR3 DNA: TGCGCCAGCAGCTTGTGGTCGGGGCAGACACAAGAGACCCAGTACTTC
CDR3 protein: CASSLWSGQTQETQYF

clone size: -
D gene: TRBD1
V gene: TRBV6-6
J gene: TRBJ1-5
CDR3 DNA: TGTGCCAGCAGTGACAGGGGAAGGGACCGTCAGCCCCAGCATTTT
CDR3 protein: CASSDRGRDRQPQHF

clone size: -
D gene: -
V gene: TRBV10-3
J gene: TRBJ2-1
CDR3 DNA: TGTGCCATCAGTGAGTTAGGACCCTCCAACAATGAGCAGTTCTTC
CDR3 protein: CAISELGPSNNEQFF

clone size: few
D gene: TRBD2
V gene: TRBV4-1
J gene: TRBJ2-1
CDR3 DNA: TGCGCCAGCAGTGATAGCGGGACCTCCTACAATGAGCAGTTCTTC
CDR3 protein: CASSDSGTSYNEQFF

clone size: -
D gene: -
V gene: TRBV6-1
J gene: TRBJ2-7
CDR3 DNA: TGTGCCAGCAGTGATAGCGGCGAGCAGTACTTC
CDR3 protein: CASSDSGEQYF

clone size: -
D gene: -
V gene: TRBV11-3
J gene: TRBJ2-7
CDR3 DNA: TGTGCCAGCAGCCGGGACATTATGGCGAGCGAGCAGTACTTC
CDR3 protein: CASSRDIMASEQYF

clone size: -
D gene: -
V gene: TRBV7-9
J gene: TRBJ1-2
CDR3 DNA: TGTGCCAGCAGCTTAGTCCCAGGGAACTATGGCTACACCTTC
CDR3 protein: CASSLVPGNYGYTF

clone size: -
D gene: -
V gene: TRBV25-1
J gene: TRBJ2-7
CDR3 DNA: TGTGCCAGCAGGTTAGGGGCCTCCTACGAGCAGTACTTC
CDR3 protein: CASRLGASYEQYF

clone size: -
D gene: -
V gene: TRBV11-2
J gene: TRBJ1-2
CDR3 DNA: TGTGCCAGCAGCTTAAGTCCGACGGGGTCCTATGGCTACACCTTC
CDR3 protein: CASSLSPTGSYGYTF

clone size: -
D gene: TRBD1
V gene: TRBV14
J gene: TRBJ1-2
CDR3 DNA: TGTGCCAGCAGCCAAGGACAGGGCCTTAACTATGGCTACACCTTC
CDR3 protein: CASSQGQGLNYGYTF

clone size: -
D gene: -
V gene: TRBV2
J gene: TRBJ2-2
CDR3 DNA: TGTGCCAGCCAGGGACCCCGGGACACCGGGGAGCTGTTTTTT
CDR3 protein: CASQGPRDTGELFF

clone size: once
D gene: TRBD1
V gene: TRBV5-1
J gene: TRBJ1-5
CDR3 DNA: TGCGCCAGCAGCCGGACAGGCGGGGGCAATCAGCCCCAGCATTTT
CDR3 protein: CASSRTGGGNQPQHF

clone size: -
D gene: TRBD2
V gene: TRBV7-9
J gene: TRBJ2-1
CDR3 DNA: TGTGCCAGCAGCTCGGGACTAGCGGGAGACACTGAGCAGTTCTTC
CDR3 protein: CASSSGLAGDTEQFF

clone size: few
D gene: -
V gene: TRBV9
J gene: TRBJ2-1
CDR3 DNA: TGTGCCAGCAGCTCGAGCACTTATGCCTACAATGAGCAGTTCTTC
CDR3 protein: CASSSSTYAYNEQFF

clone size: few
D gene: TRBD2
V gene: TRBV13
J gene: TRBJ2-2
CDR3 DNA: TGTGCCAGCAGCCCAGTAGCGGGAGACCCCGGGGGCGGGGAGCTGTTTTTT
CDR3 protein: CASSPVAGDPGGGELFF

clone size: -
D gene: TRBD2
V gene: TRBV19
J gene: TRBJ2-1
CDR3 DNA: TGTGCCAGTAGTCTCGGGACTAGCAATGGTGAGCAGTTCTTC
CDR3 protein: CASSLGTSNGEQFF

clone size: -
D gene: -
V gene: TRBV20-1
J gene: TRBJ1-2
CDR3 DNA: TGCAGTGCCGACTATGGCTACACCTTC
CDR3 protein: CSADYGYTF

clone size: -
D gene: TRBD2
V gene: TRBV27
J gene: TRBJ2-3
CDR3 DNA: TGTGCCAGCAGTTTGTTGACTAGCGGGACCCACGCAGATACGCAGTATTTT
CDR3 protein: CASSLLTSGTHADTQYF

clone size: few
D gene: TRBD2
V gene: TRBV11-3
J gene: TRBJ2-1
CDR3 DNA: TGTGCCAGCAGCTTAGGGGCGACTAGCGGGAGCTACAATGAGCAGTTCTTC
CDR3 protein: CASSLGATSGSYNEQFF